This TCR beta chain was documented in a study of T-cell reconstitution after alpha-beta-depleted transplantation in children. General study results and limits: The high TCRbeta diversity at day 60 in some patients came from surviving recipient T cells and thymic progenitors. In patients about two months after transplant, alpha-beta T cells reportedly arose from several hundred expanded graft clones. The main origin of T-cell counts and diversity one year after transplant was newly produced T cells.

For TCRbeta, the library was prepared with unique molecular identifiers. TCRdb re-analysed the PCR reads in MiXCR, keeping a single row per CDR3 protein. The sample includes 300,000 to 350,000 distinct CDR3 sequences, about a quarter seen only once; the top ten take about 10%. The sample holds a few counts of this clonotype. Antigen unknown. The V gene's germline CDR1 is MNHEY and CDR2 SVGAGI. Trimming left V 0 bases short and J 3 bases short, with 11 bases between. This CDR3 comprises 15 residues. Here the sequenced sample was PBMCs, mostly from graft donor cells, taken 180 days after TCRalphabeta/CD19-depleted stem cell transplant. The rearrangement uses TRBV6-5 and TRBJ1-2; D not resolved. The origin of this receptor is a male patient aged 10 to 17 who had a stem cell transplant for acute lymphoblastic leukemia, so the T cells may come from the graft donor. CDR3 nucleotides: TGTGCCAGCAGTTACTCTCCATCAGCTCACTATGGCTACACCTTC. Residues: CASSYSPSAHYGYTF.